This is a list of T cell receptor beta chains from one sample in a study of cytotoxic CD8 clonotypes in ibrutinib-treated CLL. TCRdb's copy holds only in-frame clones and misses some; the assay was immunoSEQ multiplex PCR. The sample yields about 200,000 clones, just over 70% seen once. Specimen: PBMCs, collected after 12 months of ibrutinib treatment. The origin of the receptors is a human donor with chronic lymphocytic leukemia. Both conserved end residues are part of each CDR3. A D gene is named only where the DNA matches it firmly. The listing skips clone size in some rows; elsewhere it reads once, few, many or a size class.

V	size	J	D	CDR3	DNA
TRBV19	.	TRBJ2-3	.	CASNGSPPDTQYF	TGTGCCAGTAACGGCTCGCCGCCGGATACGCAGTATTTT
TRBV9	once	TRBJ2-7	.	CASSVEGRTTYEQYF	TGTGCCAGCAGCGTAGAGGGCAGGACCACCTACGAGCAGTACTTC
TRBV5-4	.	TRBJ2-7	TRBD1	CASRPSLDRVDEQYF	TGTGCCAGCAGACCAAGCCTCGACAGGGTAGACGAGCAGTACTTC
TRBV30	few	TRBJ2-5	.	CAWSSGQLKTQYF	TGTGCCTGGAGTTCAGGGCAGCTGAAGACCCAGTACTTC
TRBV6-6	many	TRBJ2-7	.	CASSYSLGGYEQYF	TGTGCCAGCAGTTACTCATTAGGGGGTTACGAGCAGTACTTC
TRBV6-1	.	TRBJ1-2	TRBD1	CASSLGQGNYGYTF	TGTGCCAGCAGTCTCGGACAGGGAAACTATGGCTACACCTTC
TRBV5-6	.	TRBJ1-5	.	CASSHGQVGQPQHF	TGTGCCAGCAGCCACGGGCAGGTGGGTCAGCCCCAGCATTTT
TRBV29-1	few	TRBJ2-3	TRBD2	CSVEPTSVQYF	TGCAGCGTTGAACCGACTAGCGTGCAGTATTTT
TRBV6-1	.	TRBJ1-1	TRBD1	CASSEALRTGGTEAFF	TGTGCCAGCAGTGAAGCGCTTCGGACAGGGGGAACTGAAGCTTTCTTT
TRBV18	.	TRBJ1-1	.	CASSPTRSEAFF	TGTGCCAGCTCACCAACGCGGTCTGAAGCTTTCTTT
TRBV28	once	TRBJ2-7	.	CASSLVAGAIYEQYF	TGTGCCAGCAGTTTAGTGGCAGGGGCTATCTACGAGCAGTACTTC
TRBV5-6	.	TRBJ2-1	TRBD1	CASSFQGATGFSSYNEQFF	TGTGCCAGCAGCTTTCAGGGGGCGACGGGTTTTAGCTCCTACAATGAGCAGTTCTTC
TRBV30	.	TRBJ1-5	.	CAWSRNINQPQHF	TGTGCCTGGAGCCGAAATATCAATCAGCCCCAGCATTTT
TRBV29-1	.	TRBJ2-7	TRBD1	CSAGGTGGMDYEQYF	TGCAGCGCCGGAGGGACAGGGGGTATGGATTACGAGCAGTACTTC
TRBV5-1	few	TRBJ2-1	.	CASSPGLSYNEQFF	TGCGCCAGCAGCCCGGGACTTTCCTACAATGAGCAGTTCTTC
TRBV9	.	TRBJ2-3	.	CASNGAGHTDTQYF	TGTGCCAGCAATGGGGCAGGGCACACAGATACGCAGTATTTT
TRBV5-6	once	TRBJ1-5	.	CASSLRGAGNQPQHF	TGTGCCAGCAGCTTGAGGGGAGCTGGCAATCAGCCCCAGCATTTT
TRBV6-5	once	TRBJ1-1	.	CASSYSARMNTEAFF	TGTGCCAGCAGTTACTCGGCCAGGATGAACACTGAAGCTTTCTTT
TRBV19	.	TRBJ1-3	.	CASNFRGAGNTIYF	TGTGCCAGTAACTTCAGGGGTGCTGGAAACACCATATATTTT
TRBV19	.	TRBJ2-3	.	CASSLRDFSSTDTQYF	TGTGCCAGTAGTCTCCGGGATTTTTCTAGCACAGATACGCAGTATTTT
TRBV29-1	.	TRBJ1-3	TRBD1	CSVATGAAGNTIYF	TGCAGCGTTGCGACAGGGGCGGCTGGAAACACCATATATTTT
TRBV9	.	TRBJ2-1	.	CASSVAVRDEQFF	TGTGCCAGCAGCGTAGCAGTGAGAGATGAGCAGTTCTTC